The 21 T cell receptor beta chains in this list originate from one sample, sequenced in a study of cytomegalovirus exposure and HLA in healthy donors. It was with 60 Vbeta and 13 Jbeta primers that the PCR ran. Measured with immunoSEQ multiplex PCR; TCRdb has only the in-frame clones, and not every one. The sample holds 94,000 or so clones, just over 70% seen once. The sequencing input was PBMCs. The receptors were gathered from a man aged 55-75 years in good health and CMV-seronegative.

CDR3 nucleotides: TGCGCCAGCAGCGAGGGACTACCGAATGAGCAGTTCTTC. Translated, it gives CASSEGLPNEQFF. The chain is built from TRBV5-1 and TRBJ2-1; 7 nucleotides agree with TRBD2. This CDR3 region has 13 residues. CDR1 is SGHRS, CDR2 YFSETQ, per germline. V was pared by 4 bases and J by 7 bases, with 5 bases of the junction left unmatched.

The rearrangement links TRBV5-1 to TRBJ1-5; D gene ambiguous. The CDR3 runs to 17 residues. Looked up from germline, CDR1 is SGHRS and CDR2 is YFSETQ. Trimming stripped 0 bases from V and 2 bases from J, with 15 bases between. The chain's CDR3 is CASSLDNSLGGNQPQHF. The CDR3 DNA reads TGCGCCAGCAGCTTGGACAATTCCCTCGGGGGCAATCAGCCCCAGCATTTT.

This clone showed up just once. This chain uses TRBV6-1 with TRBJ1-5; D is possibly TRBD1 (5 bases). This CDR3 spans 13 amino acids. CDR1 is MNHNS, CDR2 SASEGT, per germline. V was cut by 11 bases and J by 5 bases, with 16 bases left in between. The CDR3 reads CASSERGDQPQHF. The DNA of the CDR3 is TGTGCCTCCTCGGAACGGGGGGATCAGCCCCAGCATTTT.

On this clone: Germline and junction disagree at one end, which may indicate a read error. The J gene is TRBJ1-3, the V gene TRBV15, with D tentatively TRBD1 (5 bases). CDR1 is LNHNV and CDR2 is YYDKDF in the germline V gene (reference sequence). This CDR3 comprises 14 residues. CDR3 residues: CATSGELKRGTIYF. CDR3 nucleotide sequence: TGTGCCACCAGCGGAGAGCTTAAAAGGGGCACCATATATTTT.

The chain is built from TRBV2 and TRBJ2-6, with 7 bases matching TRBD1. The germline V gene has CDR1 SNHLY and CDR2 FYNNEI. The CDR3 spans 16 residues. J gave up 0 bases and V 6 bases, and 5 bases lay outside the gene matches. The CDR3 here is CASSKTGLSGANVLTF. The CDR3 DNA follows: TGTGCCAGCAGCAAGACAGGGCTCTCTGGGGCCAACGTCCTGACTTTC. Using reference TRBV2 and TRBJ2-6 for the parts outside the CDR3, the full variable domain is EPEVTQTPSHQVTQMGQEVILRCVPISNHLYFYWYRQILGQKVEFLVSFYNNEISEKSEIFDDQFSVERPDGSNFTLKIRSTKLEDSAMYFCASSKTGLSGANVLTFGAGSRLTVL.

This clone has just a few counts. The chain is built from TRBV19 and TRBJ1-1; the match to TRBD1 covers 10 bases. Losses at the gene ends were 0 bases for V and 5 bases for J; bases not matched to a gene: 9. There are 17 residues in the CDR3. Germline values: CDR1 LNHDA, CDR2 SQIVND (reference sequence). DNA of the CDR3: TGTGCCAGTAGTATAGACCGAGACAGGGGGCGCGGGACTGAAGCTTTCTTT. Translating it yields CASSIDRDRGRGTEAFF. Looking up the rest from reference TRBV19 and TRBJ1-1 gives the full variable domain: DGGITQSPKYLFRKEGQNVTLSCEQNLNHDAMYWYRQDPGQGLRLIYYSQIVNDFQKGDIAEGYSVSREKKESFPLTVTSAQKNPTAFYLCASSIDRDRGRGTEAFFGQGTRLTVV.

The V call is TRBV7-9, the J call TRBJ1-2, with TRBD1 matching 10 bases. V lost 4 bases, J lost 6 bases, and 17 bases stayed unmatched. CDR3 length equals 18 residues. Per germline, CDR1 SEHNR and CDR2 FQNEAQ (reference sequence). CDR3 residues: CASSSSLPGQGFWDGYTF. The CDR3 DNA is TGTGCCAGCAGCTCATCACTCCCGGGACAGGGGTTTTGGGATGGCTACACCTTC.

The chain combines TRBV19 with TRBJ2-2; 10 nucleotides align to TRBD1. The CDR3 is 18 residues long. Germline loops: CDR1 LNHDA, CDR2 SQIVND (reference sequence). Trimming took 8 bases from V and 7 from J; bases not matched to a gene: 19. The CDR3, as DNA: TGTGCCAGTCTCCCCAAAGCCCCGGGACAGGGGTATAGCGGGGAGCTGTTTTTT. Translation: CASLPKAPGQGYSGELFF.

The CDR3: CASSARGARSEETQYF. The CDR3 DNA is TGCGCCAGCAGCGCCCGTGGAGCAAGATCGGAAGAGACCCAGTACTTC. The gene calls are TRBV5-1 and TRBJ2-5; D call uncertain. This CDR3 region has 16 residues. V dropped 4 bases and J dropped 3 bases, with 19 bases sitting between them. From germline, CDR1 is SGHRS and CDR2 YFSETQ.

The chain carries TRBV12-5 and TRBJ1-4; 10 nucleotides line up with TRBD1. Germline loops: CDR1 LGHNT, CDR2 FRNRAP. With 7 bases clipped from V and 2 bases from J, the junction kept 7 bases outside the gene matches. There are 16 residues in the CDR3. The CDR3 DNA follows: TGTGCTAGTGCCGCCGACAGGGGGCACACTAATGAAAAACTGTTTTTT. This translates into CASAADRGHTNEKLFF.

The chain links TRBV28 to TRBJ1-4; tentatively, D is TRBD1 (6 bases). From germline, CDR1 is MDHEN and CDR2 SYDVKM. V was cut by 4 bases and J by 5 bases, with 17 bases left in between. The CDR3 sequence is 16 residues long. CDR3 in DNA: TGTGCCAGCAGTTCTAACTCCGGGACACAGAATGAAAAACTGTTTTTT. Translation: CASSSNSGTQNEKLFF.

This chain uses TRBV5-1 with TRBJ2-5, with a tentative D call TRBD1 (8 bases). V was clipped by 1 base and J by 2 bases, with 12 bases between them. Per germline, CDR1 SGHRS and CDR2 YFSETQ. This CDR3 spans 15 amino acids. The CDR3 DNA reads as TGCGCCAGCAGCTTGACAGGGGGGGCTCAAGAGACCCAGTACTTC. It is translated as CASSLTGGAQETQYF. The variable domain in full, with the rest retrieved from reference TRBV5-1 and TRBJ2-5, is KAGVTQTPRYLIKTRGQQVTLSCSPISGHRSVSWYQQTPGQGLQFLFEYFSETQRNKGNFPGRFSGRQFSNSRSEMNVSTLELGDSALYLCASSLTGGAQETQYFGPGTRLLVL.

The J gene is TRBJ2-7, the V gene TRBV5-1; D possibly corresponds to TRBD2 (5 bases). Germline assignment: CDR1 SGHRS and CDR2 YFSETQ. V gave up 3 bases and J gave up 5 bases, with 24 bases separating them. This CDR3 has 17 amino acids. DNA of the CDR3: TGCGCCAGCAGCTCCGGGATACAAAGTAGACCCCCGGACGAGCAGTACTTC. The encoded protein is CASSSGIQSRPPDEQYF.

V gene TRBV19 combines with J gene TRBJ1-1; no reliable D call. V was shortened by 10 bases and J by 4 bases, with 22 bases between the two germline ends. Germline CDR1 is LNHDA and CDR2 is SQIVND (reference sequence). The CDR3 is 15 residues long. The CDR3 DNA sequence: TGTGCCACCATCCAACCCACCGGGGAGGGCACTGAAGCTTTCTTT. It codes for CATIQPTGEGTEAFF. The full variable domain, rest sourced from reference TRBV19 and TRBJ1-1, is DGGITQSPKYLFRKEGQNVTLSCEQNLNHDAMYWYRQDPGQGLRLIYYSQIVNDFQKGDIAEGYSVSREKKESFPLTVTSAQKNPTAFYLCATIQPTGEGTEAFFGQGTRLTVV.

The chain couples TRBV5-8 to TRBJ1-5; TRBD1 aligns across 10 bases. Germline V gene lookup returns CDR1 SGHTS and CDR2 YDEGEE. The CDR3 totals 15 residues. With 6 bases clipped from V and 5 bases from J, the junction kept 8 bases outside the gene matches. CDR3 coding DNA: TGTGCCAGCAACCAGGGACAGGGGATAGATCAGCCCCAGCATTTT. This translates into CASNQGQGIDQPQHF.

The chain combines TRBV6-1 with TRBJ1-2; 7 bases are shared with TRBD1. The CDR3 extends over 14 amino acids. CDR1 and CDR2 from the germline V gene are MNHNS and SASEGT. The J segment lost 2 bases and the V segment lost 6 bases, leaving 6 bases of the junction unmatched. The CDR3 DNA sequence: TGTGCCAGCAGCGAGGGGACAGCGAACTATGGCTACACCTTC. It codes for CASSEGTANYGYTF.

The V call is TRBV7-8, the J call TRBJ2-5; D is perhaps TRBD2 (6 bases). The CDR3 spans 16 residues. Deletions cut 7 bases from V and 2 bases from J, with 20 bases between. CDR1 and CDR2 from the germline V gene are SGHVS and FQNEAQ. CDR3 region: CASNIGGASAQETQYF. CDR3 DNA: TGTGCCAGCAATATCGGAGGTGCTAGCGCGCAAGAGACCCAGTACTTC. The variable domain in full, with the rest retrieved from reference TRBV7-8 and TRBJ2-5, is GAGVSQSPRYKVAKRGQDVALRCDPISGHVSLFWYQQALGQGPEFLTYFQNEAQLDKSGLPSDRFFAERPEGSVSTLKIQRTQQEDSAVYLCASNIGGASAQETQYFGPGTRLLVL.

The chain uses TRBV7-8 and TRBJ2-5, with a possible D match to TRBD1 (6 bases). The CDR3 runs 16 residues. The germline V and J ends were trimmed by 4 bases and 4 bases, with 19 bases remaining between them. Germline V gene lookup returns CDR1 SGHVS and CDR2 FQNEAQ. CDR3 in amino acids: CASSSLQGSWRETQYF. The DNA for the CDR3 is TGTGCCAGCAGCTCGTTACAGGGATCGTGGCGAGAGACCCAGTACTTC.

The CDR3 sequence: CAWRQGGTDTQYF. The CDR3 DNA follows: TGTGCCTGGAGGCAGGGGGGCACAGATACGCAGTATTTT. V and J are TRBV30 and TRBJ2-3; 7 bases are a match to TRBD1. The ends lost 3 bases at V and 1 base at J; junction bases unmatched: 1. Germline assignment: CDR1 GTSNPN and CDR2 SVGIG (reference sequence). This CDR3 is 13 amino acids long.

The chain has TRBV5-4 and TRBJ2-1, with 11 bases matching TRBD2. The CDR3 runs 18 residues. After removal of 3 bases from V and 0 bases from J, the junction contained 8 bases not matched to a gene. Germline V gene lookup returns CDR1 SGHNT and CDR2 YYREEE (reference sequence). CDR3 coding DNA: TGTGCCAGCAGCTCCGGGACTAGCGGTCGCAGCTCCTACAATGAGCAGTTCTTC. Translating gives CASSSGTSGRSSYNEQFF.

The V and J genes are TRBV5-1 and TRBJ1-1; no firm D call. The CDR3 extends over 16 amino acids. V was pared by 2 bases and J by 4 bases, with 18 bases between. The germline CDR1 and CDR2 sequences are SGHRS and YFSETQ. CDR3 bases: TGCGCCAGCAGCTTCCCTCTAGGCTCTGGGTCCACTGAAGCTTTCTTT. It translates to CASSFPLGSGSTEAFF. The complete variable domain, with remaining parts taken from reference TRBV5-1 and TRBJ1-1, reads KAGVTQTPRYLIKTRGQQVTLSCSPISGHRSVSWYQQTPGQGLQFLFEYFSETQRNKGNFPGRFSGRQFSNSRSEMNVSTLELGDSALYLCASSFPLGSGSTEAFFGQGTRLTVV.